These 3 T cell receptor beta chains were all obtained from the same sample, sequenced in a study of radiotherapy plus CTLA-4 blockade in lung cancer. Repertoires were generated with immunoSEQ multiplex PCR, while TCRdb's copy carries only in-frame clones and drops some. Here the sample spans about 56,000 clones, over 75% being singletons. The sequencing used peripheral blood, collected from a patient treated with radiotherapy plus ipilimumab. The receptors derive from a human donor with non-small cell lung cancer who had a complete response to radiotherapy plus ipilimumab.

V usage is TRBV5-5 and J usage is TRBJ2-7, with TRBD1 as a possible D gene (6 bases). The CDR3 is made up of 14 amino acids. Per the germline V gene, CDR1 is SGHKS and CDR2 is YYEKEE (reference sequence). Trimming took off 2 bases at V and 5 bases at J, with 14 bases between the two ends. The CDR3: CASSFVGRDNEQYV. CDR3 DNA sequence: TGTGCCAGCAGCTTTGTCGGCAGGGACAACGAGCAGTACGTC.

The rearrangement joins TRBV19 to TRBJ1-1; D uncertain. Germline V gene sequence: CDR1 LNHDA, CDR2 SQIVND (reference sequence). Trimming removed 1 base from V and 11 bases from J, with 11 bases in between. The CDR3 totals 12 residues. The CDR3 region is CASSIAPSNAFF. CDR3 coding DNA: TGTGCCAGTAGTATAGCCCCCAGTAACGCTTTCTTT.

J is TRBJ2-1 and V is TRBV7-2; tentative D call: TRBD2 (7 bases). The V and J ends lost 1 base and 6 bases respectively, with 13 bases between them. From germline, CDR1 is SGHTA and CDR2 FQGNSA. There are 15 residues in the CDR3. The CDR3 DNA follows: TGTGCCAGCAGCTTAGGCGGGGGCCTCTTCAATGAGCAGTTCTTC. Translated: CASSLGGGLFNEQFF.